The 16 T cell receptor beta chains reported below all come from one sample, sequenced in a study of blood T cell repertoires in COVID-19. Libraries were prepared by immunoSEQ multiplex PCR; TCRdb keeps only in-frame clonotypes and omits some of them. The sample holds some 140,000 clones; roughly 85% are singletons and the top ten take approximately 3.5%. Sequencing was done on a sample of peripheral blood. The receptors were sampled from a man aged 60-69 years with acute or convalescent COVID-19.

This clone occurred once. The chain combines TRBV5-1 with TRBJ2-2, with D perhaps TRBD1 (6 bases). From germline, CDR1 is SGHRS and CDR2 YFSETQ. V was pared by 2 bases and J by 3 bases, with 11 bases between. CDR3 length: 15 residues. The chain's CDR3 is CASSFEDSYTGELFF. DNA for the CDR3: TGCGCCAGCAGCTTCGAGGACAGTTACACCGGGGAGCTGTTTTTT.

The chain links TRBV7-8 to TRBJ2-7; D is possibly TRBD1 (6 bases). The V gene's germline CDR1 is SGHVS and CDR2 FQNEAQ. V gave up 5 bases and J gave up 3 bases, with 8 bases separating them. This CDR3 contains 12 residues. This chain's CDR3 is CASSRQDYEQYF. CDR3 DNA sequence: TGTGCCAGCAGCCGACAGGACTACGAGCAGTACTTC. Based on the CDR3 plus reference TRBV7-8 and TRBJ2-7, the full variable domain is GAGVSQSPRYKVAKRGQDVALRCDPISGHVSLFWYQQALGQGPEFLTYFQNEAQLDKSGLPSDRFFAERPEGSVSTLKIQRTQQEDSAVYLCASSRQDYEQYFGPGTRLTVT.

This chain joins TRBV15 and TRBJ2-7; unclear D gene. Germline V CDR1 and CDR2: LNHNV, YYDKDF (reference sequence). Trimming pared 0 bases from V and 2 bases from J, leaving 5 bases between. CDR3 length: 13 residues. CDR3 loop: CATSRDQAYEQYF. CDR3 DNA sequence: TGTGCCACCAGCAGAGATCAGGCCTACGAGCAGTACTTC.

The chain is built from TRBV29-1 and TRBJ2-2; D possibly corresponds to TRBD2 (6 bases). Trimming took off 3 bases at V and 8 bases at J, with 10 bases between the two ends. The germline gives CDR1 SQVTM, CDR2 ANQGSEA. The CDR3 is made up of 12 amino acids. CDR3 protein: CSVEEGLGELFF. The CDR3 DNA is TGCAGCGTTGAGGAGGGACTTGGGGAGCTGTTTTTT.

The chain joins TRBV18 to TRBJ2-6; 7 nucleotides match TRBD2. The germline V gene encodes CDR1 KGHSH and CDR2 LQKENI. V dropped 1 base and J dropped 4; count of bases not matched to a gene: 7. The CDR3 consists of 17 residues. The CDR3 is CASSPRGGASGANVLTF. The CDR3 nucleotides are TGTGCCAGCTCACCACGGGGGGGTGCATCCGGGGCCAACGTCCTGACTTTC. The whole variable domain, filled in from reference TRBV18 and TRBJ2-6, reads NAGVMQNPRHLVRRRGQEARLRCSPMKGHSHVYWYRQLPEEGLKFMVYLQKENIIDESGMPKERFSAEFPKEGPSILRIQQVVRGDSAAYFCASSPRGGASGANVLTFGAGSRLTVL.

This chain connects TRBV20-1 to TRBJ2-2, with 7 bases that match TRBD2. V trimming: 3 bases; J trimming: 7 bases; junction bases outside the gene matches: 8. The CDR3 totals 14 residues. Germline V gene sequence: CDR1 DFQATT, CDR2 SNEGSKA (reference sequence). CDR3 sequence: CSASLTGGSGELFF. CDR3 nucleotide sequence: TGCAGTGCTAGTCTAACCGGGGGGAGCGGGGAGCTGTTTTTT.

Remarks on this clone: Different DNA sequences within this sample yield the same CDR3. The J gene is TRBJ2-7, the V gene TRBV27; 9 nucleotides align to TRBD2. The CDR3 covers 13 residues. V trimming: 6 bases; J trimming: 3 bases; junction bases outside the gene matches: 3. Germline assignment: CDR1 MNHEY and CDR2 SMNVEV (reference sequence). Here the CDR3 reads CASRLAGSYEQYF. CDR3 DNA sequence: TGTGCCAGCAGGCTAGCGGGAAGCTACGAGCAGTACTTC.

The rearrangement joins TRBV6-5 to TRBJ1-6; no reliable D call. Per germline, CDR1 MNHEY and CDR2 SVGAGI. V was pared by 5 bases and J by 15 bases, with 17 bases between. The CDR3 is 13 residues long. CDR3 region: CASSNQEVESLHF. CDR3 bases: TGTGCCAGCAGTAATCAGGAAGTAGAAAGCCTCCACTTT.

This chain connects TRBV5-5 to TRBJ1-5; 9 positions match TRBD1. The CDR3 is 17 residues long. Germline V gene sequence: CDR1 SGHKS, CDR2 YYEKEE (reference sequence). The V gene end was trimmed by 4 bases and the J gene end by 6 bases; junction bases not matched to a gene: 14. The CDR3 reads CASSPERDRDFIQPQHF. The CDR3 bases are TGTGCCAGCAGCCCGGAGCGGGACAGGGATTTCATTCAGCCCCAGCATTTT.

The rearrangement links TRBV29-1 to TRBJ2-7; a possible D gene is TRBD2 (6 bases). The CDR3 length is 11 residues. The germline CDR1 and CDR2 sequences are SQVTM and ANQGSEA. V gave up 6 bases and J gave up 4 bases, with 10 bases separating them. The CDR3 loop is CSVDRGYEQYF. The CDR3, as DNA: TGCAGCGTGGACCGGGGGTACGAGCAGTACTTC.

This clone was found a few times. The CDR3 DNA reads TGTGCCAGCAGTTTAGGGACAGGTGGGGCCAACGTCCTGACTTTC. Translation: CASSLGTGGANVLTF. The chain uses TRBV28 and TRBJ2-6, with 8 bases lining up with TRBD1. Germline values: CDR1 MDHEN, CDR2 SYDVKM. V lost 2 bases to trimming and J lost 3 bases; unmatched junction nucleotides: 0. The CDR3 contains 15 residues. Full variable domain (remainder filled in from reference TRBV28 and TRBJ2-6): DVKVTQSSRYLVKRTGEKVFLECVQDMDHENMFWYRQDPGLGLRLIYFSYDVKMKEKGDIPEGYSVSREKKERFSLILESASTNQTSMYLCASSLGTGGANVLTFGAGSRLTVL.

This rearrangement joins TRBV2 to TRBJ2-7; 7 bases match TRBD2. This CDR3 is built from 12 residues. Germline trimming cut 7 bases from V and 7 bases from J; bases unmatched to any gene: 7. CDR1 and CDR2 (germline): SNHLY, FYNNEI. CDR3 DNA sequence: TGTGCCAGCAAGCGGGGAGTGAGTGAGCAGTACTTC. Its protein product is CASKRGVSEQYF.

The CDR3 reads CASLRDRGSTEAFF. The DNA for the CDR3 is TGTGCCAGCCTCCGGGACAGGGGAAGCACTGAAGCTTTCTTT. The V call is TRBV6-5, the J call TRBJ1-1; the match to TRBD1 covers 10 bases. The germline CDR1 and CDR2 sequences are MNHEY and SVGAGI. V dropped 8 bases and J dropped 4; count of bases not matched to a gene: 7. CDR3 length equals 14 residues.

The rearrangement links TRBV24-1 to TRBJ1-5; D is uncertain. V was pared by 2 bases and J by 4 bases, with 5 bases between. The CDR3 sequence is 13 residues long. CDR1 and CDR2 (germline): KGHDR, SFDVKD. CDR3 protein: CATSDSLNQPQHF. DNA of the CDR3: TGTGCCACCAGTGATTCCTTGAATCAGCCCCAGCATTTT.

The CDR3 reads CASSPDSGLNEQFF. DNA of the CDR3: TGTGCCAGCAGCCCGGACTCGGGACTCAATGAGCAGTTCTTC. V usage is TRBV7-3 and J usage is TRBJ2-1, with D perhaps matching TRBD2 (6 bases). Germline CDR1 and CDR2: SGHTA and FQGTGA. The V gene lost 5 bases and the J gene lost 6 bases, with 14 bases spanning the gap. The CDR3 runs 14 residues.

The chain uses TRBV30 and TRBJ1-1; 10 nucleotides align to TRBD1. The length of the CDR3 is 15 residues. With 5 bases clipped from V and 3 bases from J, the junction kept 9 bases outside the gene matches. Germline V CDR1 and CDR2: GTSNPN, SVGIG (reference sequence). The DNA of the CDR3 is TGTGCCTGGGGCAAACGACAGGGGGCCTACACTGAAGCTTTCTTT. Translated: CAWGKRQGAYTEAFF.